This entry describes one T cell receptor beta chain. The germline V gene has CDR1 SNHLY and CDR2 FYNNEI. CDR3 length: 13 residues. V was clipped by 5 bases and J by 6 bases, with 10 bases between them. The data belong to a study of cytomegalovirus exposure and HLA in healthy donors. PCR used 60 Vbeta primers and 13 Jbeta primers. This table comes from immunoSEQ multiplex PCR, and its TCRdb copy is limited to in-frame clones, with some not included. This sample has 130,000 or so clones, with roughly 70% found just once. The chain carries TRBV2 and TRBJ2-2; D unresolved. This receptor was identified in a man aged 40-50 years in good health and CMV-seropositive. Sequencing input: PBMCs. The DNA of the CDR3 is TGTGCCAGCAGTTCCGAGTTCTCCGGGGAGCTGTTTTTT. It encodes CASSSEFSGELFF.